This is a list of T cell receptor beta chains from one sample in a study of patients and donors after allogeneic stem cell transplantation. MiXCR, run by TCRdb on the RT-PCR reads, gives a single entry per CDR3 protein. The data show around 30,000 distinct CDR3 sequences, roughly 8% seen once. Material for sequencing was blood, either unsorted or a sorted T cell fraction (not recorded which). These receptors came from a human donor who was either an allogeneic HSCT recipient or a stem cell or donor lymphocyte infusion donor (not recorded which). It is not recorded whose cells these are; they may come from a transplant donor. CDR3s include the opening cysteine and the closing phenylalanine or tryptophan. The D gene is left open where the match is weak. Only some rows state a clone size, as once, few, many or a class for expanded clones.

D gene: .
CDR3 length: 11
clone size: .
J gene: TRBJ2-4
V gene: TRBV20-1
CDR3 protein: CSVPRRDIQYF
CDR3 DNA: TGCAGTGTTCCGAGGAGGGACATTCAGTACTTC

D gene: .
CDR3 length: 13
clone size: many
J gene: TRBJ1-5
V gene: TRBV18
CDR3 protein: CASSPSLDQPQHF
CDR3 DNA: TGTGCCAGCTCACCAAGTTTAGATCAGCCCCAGCATTTT

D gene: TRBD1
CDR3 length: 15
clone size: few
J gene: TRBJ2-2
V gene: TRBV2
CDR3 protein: CASSSGQGRTGELFF
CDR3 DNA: TGTGCCAGCAGTTCTGGACAGGGTCGCACCGGGGAGCTGTTTTTT

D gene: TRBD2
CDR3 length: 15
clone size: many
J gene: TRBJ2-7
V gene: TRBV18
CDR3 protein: CASSPFRGEGDEQYF
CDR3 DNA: TGTGCCAGCTCCCCTTTCCGGGGGGAAGGAGACGAGCAGTACTTC

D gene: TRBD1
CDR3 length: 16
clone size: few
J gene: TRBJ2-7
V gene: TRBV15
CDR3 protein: CATSRGRRGRFYEQYF
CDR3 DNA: TGTGCCACCAGCAGAGGTCGCAGGGGGCGTTTCTACGAGCAGTACTTC

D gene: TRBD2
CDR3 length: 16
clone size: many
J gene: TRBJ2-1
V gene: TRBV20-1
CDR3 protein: CSAITGSAGGLNEQFF
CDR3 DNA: TGCAGTGCTATTACCGGGTCGGCGGGAGGCTTGAATGAGCAGTTCTTC

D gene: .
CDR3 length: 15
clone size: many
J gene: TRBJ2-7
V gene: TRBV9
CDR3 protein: CASSSRAGKFDEQYF
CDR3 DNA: TGTGCCAGCAGCTCCCGAGCAGGGAAGTTCGACGAGCAGTACTTC

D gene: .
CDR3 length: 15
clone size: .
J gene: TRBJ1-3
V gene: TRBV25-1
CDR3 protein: CASTSLGLSGNTIYF
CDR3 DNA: TGTGCCAGCACGTCTCTGGGACTCTCTGGAAACACCATATATTTT

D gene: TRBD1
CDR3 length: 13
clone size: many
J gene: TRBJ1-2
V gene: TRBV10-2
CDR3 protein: CASGQGGRGGYTF
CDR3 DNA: TGCGCCAGTGGGCAGGGGGGGCGCGGCGGCTACACCTTC

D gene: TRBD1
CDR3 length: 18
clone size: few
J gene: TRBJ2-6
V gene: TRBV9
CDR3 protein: CASSVVPDRGSGANVLTF
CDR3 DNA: TGTGCCAGCAGCGTAGTCCCGGACAGGGGATCGGGGGCCAACGTCCTGACTTTC

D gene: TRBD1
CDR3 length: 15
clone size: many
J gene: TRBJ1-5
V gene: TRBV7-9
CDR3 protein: CASSWGTGGNQPQHF
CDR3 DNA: TGTGCCAGCAGCTGGGGAACAGGGGGCAATCAGCCCCAGCATTTT

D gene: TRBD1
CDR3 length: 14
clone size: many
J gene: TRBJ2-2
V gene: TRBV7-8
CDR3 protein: CAGSGQGTSGELFF
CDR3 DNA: TGTGCCGGATCGGGACAGGGTACCTCCGGGGAGCTGTTTTTT

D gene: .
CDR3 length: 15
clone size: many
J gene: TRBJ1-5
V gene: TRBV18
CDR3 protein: CASRNMGMGNQPQHF
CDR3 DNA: TGTGCCAGCAGGAACATGGGTATGGGCAATCAGCCCCAGCATTTT

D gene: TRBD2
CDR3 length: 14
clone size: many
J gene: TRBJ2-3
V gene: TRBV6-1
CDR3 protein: CASKSGSRTDTQYF
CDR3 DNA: TGTGCCAGCAAGAGCGGGAGTAGGACAGATACGCAGTATTTT

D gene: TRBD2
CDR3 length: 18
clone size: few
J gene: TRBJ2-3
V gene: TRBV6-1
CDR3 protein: CASTLALLAGGSTDTQYF
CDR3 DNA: TGTGCCAGCACTCTCGCGTTACTAGCGGGAGGGAGCACAGATACGCAGTATTTT

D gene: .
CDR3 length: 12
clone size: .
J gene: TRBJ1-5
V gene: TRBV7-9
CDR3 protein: CASSRGNQPQHF
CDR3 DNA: TGTGCCAGCAGCCGAGGGAATCAGCCCCAGCATTTT

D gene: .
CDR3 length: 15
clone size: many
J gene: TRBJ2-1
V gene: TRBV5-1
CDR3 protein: CASSTGQTSYNEQFF
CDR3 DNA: TGCGCCAGCAGCACAGGACAGACCTCCTACAATGAGCAGTTCTTC

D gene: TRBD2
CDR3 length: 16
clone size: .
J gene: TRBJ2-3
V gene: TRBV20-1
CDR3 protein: CSAPDSRAGGTDTQYF
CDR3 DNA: TGCAGTGCTCCCGATAGTAGAGCGGGAGGCACAGATACGCAGTATTTT

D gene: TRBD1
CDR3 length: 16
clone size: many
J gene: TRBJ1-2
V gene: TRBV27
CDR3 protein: CASSLAGTGLAYGYTF
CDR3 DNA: TGTGCCAGCAGTTTGGCTGGGACAGGGCTAGCCTATGGCTACACCTTC

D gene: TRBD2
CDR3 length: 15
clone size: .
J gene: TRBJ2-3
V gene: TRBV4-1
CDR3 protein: CASSQDGGGADTQYF
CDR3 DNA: TGCGCCAGCAGCCAAGATGGCGGGGGAGCAGATACGCAGTATTTT

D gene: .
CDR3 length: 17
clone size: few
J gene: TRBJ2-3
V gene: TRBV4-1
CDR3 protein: CASSQEFGTKLTDTQYF
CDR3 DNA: TGCGCCAGCAGCCAAGAGTTTGGGACAAAATTGACAGATACGCAGTATTTT

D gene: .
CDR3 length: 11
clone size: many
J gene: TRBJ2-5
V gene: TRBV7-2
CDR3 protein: CASSPGETQYF
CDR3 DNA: TGTGCCAGCAGCCCCGGAGAGACCCAGTACTTC

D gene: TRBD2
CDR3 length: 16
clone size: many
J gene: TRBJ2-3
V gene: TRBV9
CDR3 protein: CASSAPGGGGSDTQYF
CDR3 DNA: TGTGCCAGCAGCGCCCCTGGGGGGGGAGGGTCAGATACGCAGTATTTT

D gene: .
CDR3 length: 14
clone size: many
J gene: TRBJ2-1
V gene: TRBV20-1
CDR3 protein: CSATSGETYNEQFF
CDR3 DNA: TGCAGTGCTACAAGCGGAGAAACATACAATGAGCAGTTCTTC

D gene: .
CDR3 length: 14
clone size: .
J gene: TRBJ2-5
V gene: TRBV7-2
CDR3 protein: CASSHLQNQETQYF
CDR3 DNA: TGTGCCAGCAGCCACCTACAGAACCAAGAGACCCAGTACTTC

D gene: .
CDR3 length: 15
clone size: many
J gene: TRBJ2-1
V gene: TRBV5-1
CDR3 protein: CASSLISGLYNEQFF
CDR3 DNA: TGCGCCAGCAGCTTGATTAGCGGTCTATACAATGAGCAGTTCTTC

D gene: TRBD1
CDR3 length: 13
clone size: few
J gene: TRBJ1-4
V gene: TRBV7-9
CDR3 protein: CASSLQGADELFF
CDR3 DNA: TGTGCCAGCAGCTTACAGGGGGCTGATGAACTGTTTTTT

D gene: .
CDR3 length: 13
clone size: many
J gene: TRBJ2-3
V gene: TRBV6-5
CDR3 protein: CASSYGGPDTQYF
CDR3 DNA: TGTGCCAGCAGTTACGGGGGGCCAGATACGCAGTATTTT